This T cell receptor (beta chain) was sequenced for a study of blood T cell repertoires in COVID-19. Study as a whole: Sample material is recorded as cDNA or gDNA derived from T cells, B-cell-depleted T cells, or PBMCs.

In the original processing: Counts of nucleated cells, estimated from reference gene primer amplification, were obtained. Assay: immunoSEQ multiplex PCR; the TCRdb copy retains only in-frame clones and omits some. Clonal size and the V and J genes are those of that table, whereas D and trimming came from the DNA. The table includes tens of thousands of clones, roughly 82% detected once. V lost 7 bases to trimming and J lost 1 base, with 11 bases between them. This CDR3 has 13 residues. CDR1 and CDR2 from the germline V gene are SGHDT and YYEEEE. The TCR sequence derives from an elderly woman with acute or convalescent COVID-19. Sequenced sample: peripheral blood. The V gene is TRBV5-6, the J gene TRBJ1-1; D remains unclear. As DNA, the CDR3 is TGTGCCAGCGTCCGGAGAGGGAACACTGAAGCTTTCTTT. Residues: CASVRRGNTEAFF.